Listed below are T cell receptor beta chains from one sample, sequenced in a study. TCRdb passed the 5' RACE reads through MiXCR, listing each CDR3 protein once. The table records over 50,000 distinct CDR3 sequences, more than 25% of them present only once. Source material: tumor-infiltrating naive CD4+ T cells sorted from the breast tumor. Receptor source: a female donor with breast cancer. Both conserved end residues are part of each CDR3. The D gene is left open where the match is weak. Clone size is given for some rows only: seen once, a few or many times, or a class if the clone is expanded.

d_call	v_call	j_call	clone_size	cdr3_nt	cdr3_aa
.	TRBV20-1	TRBJ2-1	many	TGCAGTGCTAGAGATGATGCAAGGCGTAATGAGCAGTTCTTC	CSARDDARRNEQFF
TRBD2	TRBV7-3	TRBJ2-3	many	TGTGCCAGCAGCAAGACTAGCGGGAGGGGAACAGATACGCAGTATTTT	CASSKTSGRGTDTQYF
.	TRBV3-1	TRBJ2-1	few	TGTGCCAGCAGCCAAGAGAGAGCGGCTCACAATGAGCAGTTCTTC	CASSQERAAHNEQFF
.	TRBV5-1	TRBJ2-7	few	TGCGCCAGCAGCTTGTTAGGGACTGGAGCCTACGAGCAGTACTTC	CASSLLGTGAYEQYF
TRBD2	TRBV5-1	TRBJ2-3	.	TGCGCCAGCATGTGGACTAGCGGGACTTCTGGGACGCAGTATTTT	CASMWTSGTSGTQYF
.	TRBV7-3	TRBJ1-2	.	TGTGCCAGCAGCCCCCACGGGGGGCACGACTATGGCTACACCTTC	CASSPHGGHDYGYTF
TRBD1	TRBV6-6	TRBJ2-7	medium-sized	TGTGCCAGCAGTTACTTAGGACAGGGGACCCCTTACGAGCAGTACTTC	CASSYLGQGTPYEQYF
.	TRBV6-2/TRBV6-3	TRBJ2-5	few	TGTGCCAGCAGTTACTCGAGTTGGCAAAGCCCACAAGAGACCCAGTACTTC	CASSYSSWQSPQETQYF
.	TRBV7-2	TRBJ1-3	.	TGTGCCAGCAGCTTGGGACCGAGCTCTGGAAACACCATATATTTT	CASSLGPSSGNTIYF
.	TRBV5-1	TRBJ1-1	.	TGCGCCAGCAGCTTGGCTACAGATCGGCCGGCTTTCTTT	CASSLATDRPAFF
TRBD2	TRBV7-2	TRBJ2-3	few	TGTGCCAGCAGCTTGCGCGCTCTAGCGGGAGGGTTGAAAGATACCCAGTATTTT	CASSLRALAGGLKDTQYF
.	TRBV9	TRBJ2-2	many	TGTGCCAGCAGCGCGACTCACGATTTTGGGCTGTTTTTT	CASSATHDFGLFF
.	TRBV5-5	TRBJ2-7	.	TGTGCCAGCAGCTTCAGGGACGGTCCCTCCTACGAGCAGTACTTC	CASSFRDGPSYEQYF
.	TRBV5-4	TRBJ1-6	few	TGTGCCAGCAGCTTGGTGGGTACGCGGAATTCACCCCTCCACTTT	CASSLVGTRNSPLHF
.	TRBV19	TRBJ2-2	.	TGTGCAACAAGGGGGGCGAACACCGGGGAGCTGTTTTTT	CATRGANTGELFF
TRBD1	TRBV20-1	TRBJ1-4	.	TGCAGTGCATCACAGGGGGCCGGCGAAAAACTGTTTTTT	CSASQGAGEKLFF
.	TRBV7-9	TRBJ2-3	few	TGTGCCAGCAGCCGTAGCACAGATACGCAGTATTTT	CASSRSTDTQYF
.	TRBV6-1	TRBJ2-6	.	TGTGCCAGCAGTAGGTCCCTCTCTGGGGCCAACGTCCTGACTTTC	CASSRSLSGANVLTF
.	TRBV3-1	TRBJ2-7	.	TGTGCCAGCTCTGGGACATCCCTTCTGGAGCAGTACTTC	CASSGTSLLEQYF
.	TRBV11-2	TRBJ2-2	.	TGTGCCAGCAGCTTAGATGGCAGGGGCACCGGGGAGCTGTTTTTT	CASSLDGRGTGELFF
.	TRBV2	TRBJ1-2	.	TGTGCCAGCAGAGACAAATCTAACTATGGCTACACCTTC	CASRDKSNYGYTF
TRBD2	TRBV5-1	TRBJ2-2	few	TGCGCCAGCAGCTTTGACGGGAGGTCGGCCGGGGAGCTGTTTTTT	CASSFDGRSAGELFF
.	TRBV30	TRBJ2-5	once	TGTGCCTGGAGTGGGGGAACGGAAGAGTGGACCCAGTACTTC	CAWSGGTEEWTQYF
.	TRBV7-9	TRBJ1-1	.	TGTGCCAGCAGCTCAACGGCCCCGAGGGACACTGAAGCTTTCTTT	CASSSTAPRDTEAFF
.	TRBV7-6	TRBJ2-1	.	TGTGCCAGCAGCTTAGCGTTGGAACCGTACAATGAGCAGTTCTTC	CASSLALEPYNEQFF
.	TRBV28	TRBJ1-1	few	TGTGCCAGCCGCTTCGGGTTCGCCACTGAAGCTTTCTTT	CASRFGFATEAFF
.	TRBV7-2	TRBJ2-7	.	TGTGCCAGCAGCTTATTTGGCGGCATCTCCTACGAGCAGTACTTC	CASSLFGGISYEQYF
.	TRBV20-1	TRBJ1-2	many	TGCAGTGCTCCCGACAGGACCGACTATGGCTACACCTTC	CSAPDRTDYGYTF